This record covers a single T cell receptor beta chain. The antigen is not known. Germline trimming cut 4 bases from V and 1 base from J; bases unmatched to any gene: 9. The CDR3 runs 17 residues. Looked up from germline, CDR1 is SGHDT and CDR2 is YYEEEE. Libraries were made from TCR beta cDNA, and they carried unique molecular identifiers. TCRdb called the PCR reads again in MiXCR, with one record for every CDR3 protein. The sample lists over 300,000 distinct CDR3 sequences, roughly 30% seen once, with about an eighth in the top ten. The data belong to a study of post-analysis software for immune sequencing data. Findings and caveats of the study: The five TRBV segments detected at higher frequency in patients than in controls included TRBV5-6, TRBV5-1 and TRBV20-1. Multiple sclerosis patients showed significantly lower normalized Chao1 diversity than controls did.

The sample taken for sequencing was blood. The rearrangement uses TRBV5-6 and TRBJ1-4, with 8 bases identical to TRBD1. The receptor's source is a girl under 18 with multiple sclerosis. The CDR3 sequence: CASSPSGQGVTNEKLFF. The DNA for the CDR3 is TGTGCCAGCAGCCCCAGCGGACAGGGCGTAACTAATGAAAAACTGTTTTTT.